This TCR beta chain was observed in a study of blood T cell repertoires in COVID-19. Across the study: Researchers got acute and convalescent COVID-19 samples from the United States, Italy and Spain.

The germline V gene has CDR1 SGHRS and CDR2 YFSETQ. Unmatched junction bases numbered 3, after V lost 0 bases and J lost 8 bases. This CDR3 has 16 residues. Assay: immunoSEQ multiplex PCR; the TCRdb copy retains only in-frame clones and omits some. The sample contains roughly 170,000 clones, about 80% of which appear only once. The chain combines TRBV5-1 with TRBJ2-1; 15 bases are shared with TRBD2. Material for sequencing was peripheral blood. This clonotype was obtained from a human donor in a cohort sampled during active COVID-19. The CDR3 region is CASSLEGLAGGDEQFF. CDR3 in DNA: TGCGCCAGCAGCTTGGAGGGACTAGCGGGAGGCGATGAGCAGTTCTTC.